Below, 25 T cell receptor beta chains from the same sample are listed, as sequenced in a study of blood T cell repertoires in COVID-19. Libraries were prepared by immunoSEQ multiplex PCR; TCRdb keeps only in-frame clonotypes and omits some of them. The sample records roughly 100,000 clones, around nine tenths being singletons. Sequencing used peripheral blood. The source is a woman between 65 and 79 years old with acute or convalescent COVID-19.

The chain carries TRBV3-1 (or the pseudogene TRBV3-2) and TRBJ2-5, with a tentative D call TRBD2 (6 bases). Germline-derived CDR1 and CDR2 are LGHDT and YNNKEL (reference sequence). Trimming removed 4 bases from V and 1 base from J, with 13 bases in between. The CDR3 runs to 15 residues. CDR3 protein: CASSPRETLQETQYF. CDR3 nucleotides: TGTGCCAGCAGCCCCCGGGAGACACTCCAAGAGACCCAGTACTTC.

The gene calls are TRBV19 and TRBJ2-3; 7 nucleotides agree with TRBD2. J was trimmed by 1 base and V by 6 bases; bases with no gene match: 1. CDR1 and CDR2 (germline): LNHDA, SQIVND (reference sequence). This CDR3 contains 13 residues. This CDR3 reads CASSAGGTDTQYF. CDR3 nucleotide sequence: TGTGCCAGTAGCGCGGGGGGCACAGATACGCAGTATTTT.

CDR3 nucleotides: TGTGCCAGCAGTGATTCGGGGATCCCATCTGGGGCCAACGTCCTGACTTTC. Its translation is CASSDSGIPSGANVLTF. This chain uses TRBV6-4 with TRBJ2-6; D perhaps matches TRBD2 (5 bases). The CDR3 spans 17 residues. V was clipped by 3 bases and J by 1 base, with 13 bases between them. The germline CDR1 and CDR2 sequences are MRHNA and SNTAGT.

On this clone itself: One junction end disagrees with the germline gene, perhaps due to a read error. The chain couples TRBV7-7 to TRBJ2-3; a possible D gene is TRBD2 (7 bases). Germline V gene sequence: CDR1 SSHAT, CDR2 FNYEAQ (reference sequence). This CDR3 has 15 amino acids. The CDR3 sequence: CASSLHRVGGMTQYF. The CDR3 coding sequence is TGTGCTAGCAGCTTACACAGGGTGGGGGGGATGACGCAGTATTTT.

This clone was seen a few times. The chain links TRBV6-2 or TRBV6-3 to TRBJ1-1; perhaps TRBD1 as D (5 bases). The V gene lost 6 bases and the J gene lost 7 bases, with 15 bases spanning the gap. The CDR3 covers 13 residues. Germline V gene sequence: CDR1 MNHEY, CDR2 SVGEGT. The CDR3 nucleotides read TGTGCCAGCAGCCACGGGGGAACGGGTGAAGCTTTCTTT. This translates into CASSHGGTGEAFF.

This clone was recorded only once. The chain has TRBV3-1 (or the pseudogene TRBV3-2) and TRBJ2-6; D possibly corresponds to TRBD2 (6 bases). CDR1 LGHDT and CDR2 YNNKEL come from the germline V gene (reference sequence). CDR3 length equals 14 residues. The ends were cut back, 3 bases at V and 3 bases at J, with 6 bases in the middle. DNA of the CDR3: TGTGCCAGCAGCCAGGGGGGTGGGGCCAACGTCCTGACTTTC. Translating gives CASSQGGGANVLTF.

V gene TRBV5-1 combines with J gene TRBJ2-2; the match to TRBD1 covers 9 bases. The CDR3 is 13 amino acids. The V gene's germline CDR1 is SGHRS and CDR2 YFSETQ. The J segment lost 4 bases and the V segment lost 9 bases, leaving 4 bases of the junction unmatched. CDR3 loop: CATSTGGTGELFF. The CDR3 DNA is TGCGCCACTTCGACAGGGGGCACCGGGGAGCTGTTTTTT.

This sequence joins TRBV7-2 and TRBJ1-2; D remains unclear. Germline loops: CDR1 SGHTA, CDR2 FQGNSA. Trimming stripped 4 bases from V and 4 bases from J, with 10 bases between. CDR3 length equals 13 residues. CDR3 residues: CASSSQVLYGYTF. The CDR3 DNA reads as TGTGCCAGCAGCTCACAAGTGCTCTATGGCTACACCTTC. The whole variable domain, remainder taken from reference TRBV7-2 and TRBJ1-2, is GAGVSQSPSNKVTEKGKDVELRCDPISGHTALYWYRQSLGQGLEFLIYFQGNSAPDKSGLPSDRFSAERTGGSVSTLTIQRTQQEDSAVYLCASSSQVLYGYTFGSGTRLTVV.

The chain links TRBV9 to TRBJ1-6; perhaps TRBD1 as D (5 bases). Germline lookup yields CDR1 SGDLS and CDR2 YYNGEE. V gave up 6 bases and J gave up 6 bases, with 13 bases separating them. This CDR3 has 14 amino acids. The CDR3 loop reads CASTLGHGNSPLHF. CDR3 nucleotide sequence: TGTGCCAGCACCCTCGGACACGGTAATTCACCCCTCCACTTT.

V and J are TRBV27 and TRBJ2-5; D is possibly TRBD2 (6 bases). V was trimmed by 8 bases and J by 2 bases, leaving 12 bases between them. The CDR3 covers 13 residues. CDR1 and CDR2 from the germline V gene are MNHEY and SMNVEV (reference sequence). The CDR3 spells CASRPGEQETQYF. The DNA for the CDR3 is TGTGCCAGCCGTCCGGGGGAACAAGAGACCCAGTACTTC.

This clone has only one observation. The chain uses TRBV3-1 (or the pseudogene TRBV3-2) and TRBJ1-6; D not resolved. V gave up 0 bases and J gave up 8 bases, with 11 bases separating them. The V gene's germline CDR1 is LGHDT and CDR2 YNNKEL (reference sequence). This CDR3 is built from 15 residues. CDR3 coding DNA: TGTGCCAGCAGCCAAGATGCGGTTTGGGATTCACCCCTCCACTTT. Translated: CASSQDAVWDSPLHF.

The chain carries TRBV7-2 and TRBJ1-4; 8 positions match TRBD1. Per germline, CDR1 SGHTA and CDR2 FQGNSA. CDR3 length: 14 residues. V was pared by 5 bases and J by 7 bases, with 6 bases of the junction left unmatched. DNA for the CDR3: TGTGCCAGCAGCGGACAGGGAGGAATTGAAAAACTGTTTTTT. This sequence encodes CASSGQGGIEKLFF.

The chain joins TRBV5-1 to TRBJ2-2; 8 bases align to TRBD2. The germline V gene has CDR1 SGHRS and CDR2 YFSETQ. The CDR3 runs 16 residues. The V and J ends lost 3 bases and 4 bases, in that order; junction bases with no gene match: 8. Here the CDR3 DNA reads TGCGCCAGCAGCTCCCCGGGGACTAGTACCACCGGGGAGCTGTTTTTT. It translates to CASSSPGTSTTGELFF.

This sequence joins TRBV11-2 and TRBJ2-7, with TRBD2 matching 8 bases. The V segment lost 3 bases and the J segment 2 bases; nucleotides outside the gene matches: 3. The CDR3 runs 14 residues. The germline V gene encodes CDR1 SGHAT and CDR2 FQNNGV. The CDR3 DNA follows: TGTGCCAGCAGCTTTTCCGGGGGGGCCTACGAGCAGTACGTC. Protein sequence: CASSFSGGAYEQYV.

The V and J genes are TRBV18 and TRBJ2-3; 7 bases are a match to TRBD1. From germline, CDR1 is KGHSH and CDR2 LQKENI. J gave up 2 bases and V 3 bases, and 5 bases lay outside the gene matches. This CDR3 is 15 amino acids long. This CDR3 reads CASSPWDSPTDTQYF. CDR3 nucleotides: TGTGCCAGCTCACCCTGGGACAGCCCCACAGATACGCAGTATTTT. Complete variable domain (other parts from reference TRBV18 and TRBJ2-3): NAGVMQNPRHLVRRRGQEARLRCSPMKGHSHVYWYRQLPEEGLKFMVYLQKENIIDESGMPKERFSAEFPKEGPSILRIQQVVRGDSAAYFCASSPWDSPTDTQYFGPGTRLTVL.

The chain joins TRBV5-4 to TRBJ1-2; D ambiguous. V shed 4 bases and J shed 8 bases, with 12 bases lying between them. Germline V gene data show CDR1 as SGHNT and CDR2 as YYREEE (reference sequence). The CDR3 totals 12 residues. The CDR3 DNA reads TGTGCCAGCAGCCTCCGGGAAGGCGGCTACACCTTC. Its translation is CASSLREGGYTF.

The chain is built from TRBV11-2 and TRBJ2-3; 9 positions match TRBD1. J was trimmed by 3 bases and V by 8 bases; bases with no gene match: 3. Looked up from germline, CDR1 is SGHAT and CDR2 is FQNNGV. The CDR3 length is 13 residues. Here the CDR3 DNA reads TGTGCCAGCGGAGGGACAGGGACAGATACGCAGTATTTT. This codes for CASGGTGTDTQYF.

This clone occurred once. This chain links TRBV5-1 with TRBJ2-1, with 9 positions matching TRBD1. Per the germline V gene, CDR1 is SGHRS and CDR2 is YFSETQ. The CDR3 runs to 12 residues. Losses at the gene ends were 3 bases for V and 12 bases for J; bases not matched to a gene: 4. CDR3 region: CASSWGQGGQFF. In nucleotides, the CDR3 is TGCGCCAGCAGCTGGGGACAGGGTGGGCAGTTCTTC.

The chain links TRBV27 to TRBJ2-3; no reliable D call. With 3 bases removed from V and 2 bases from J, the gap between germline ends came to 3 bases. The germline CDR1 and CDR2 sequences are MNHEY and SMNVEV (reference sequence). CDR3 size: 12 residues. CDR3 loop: CASSFITDTQYF. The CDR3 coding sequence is TGTGCCAGCAGTTTTATCACAGATACGCAGTATTTT.

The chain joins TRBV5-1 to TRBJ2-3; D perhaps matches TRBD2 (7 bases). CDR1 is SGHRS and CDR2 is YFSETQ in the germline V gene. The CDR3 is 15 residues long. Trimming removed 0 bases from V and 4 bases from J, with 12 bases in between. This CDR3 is CASSLEGGGADTQYF. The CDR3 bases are TGCGCCAGCAGCTTGGAGGGCGGGGGCGCAGATACGCAGTATTTT. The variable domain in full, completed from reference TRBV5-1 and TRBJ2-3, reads KAGVTQTPRYLIKTRGQQVTLSCSPISGHRSVSWYQQTPGQGLQFLFEYFSETQRNKGNFPGRFSGRQFSNSRSEMNVSTLELGDSALYLCASSLEGGGADTQYFGPGTRLTVL.

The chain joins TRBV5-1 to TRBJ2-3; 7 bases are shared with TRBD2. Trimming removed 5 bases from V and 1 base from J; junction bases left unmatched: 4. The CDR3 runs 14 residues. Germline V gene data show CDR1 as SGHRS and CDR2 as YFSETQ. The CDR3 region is CASRRSGRTDTQYF. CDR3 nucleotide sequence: TGCGCCAGCAGACGTAGCGGGCGCACAGATACGCAGTATTTT.

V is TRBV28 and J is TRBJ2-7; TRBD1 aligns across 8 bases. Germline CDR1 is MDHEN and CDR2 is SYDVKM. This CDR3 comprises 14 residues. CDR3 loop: CAITTGGSPYEQYF. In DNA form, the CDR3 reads TGTGCGATAACTACAGGGGGTTCTCCCTACGAGCAGTACTTC.

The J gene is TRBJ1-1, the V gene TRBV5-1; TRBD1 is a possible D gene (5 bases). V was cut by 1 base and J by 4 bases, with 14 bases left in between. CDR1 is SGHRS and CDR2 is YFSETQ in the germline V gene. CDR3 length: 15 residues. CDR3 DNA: TGCGCCAGCAGCTTGTTGGGGATTAGGGGCACTGAAGCTTTCTTT. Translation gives CASSLLGIRGTEAFF.

The CDR3, as DNA: TGTGCCAGCAGTTTTGACTACTCTGGAAACACCATATATTTT. Translated, it gives CASSFDYSGNTIYF. This chain uses TRBV5-6 with TRBJ1-3; D gene unclear. The germline V and J ends were trimmed by 5 bases and 0 bases, with 9 bases remaining between them. Germline V CDR1 and CDR2: SGHDT, YYEEEE. This CDR3 is 14 amino acids long.

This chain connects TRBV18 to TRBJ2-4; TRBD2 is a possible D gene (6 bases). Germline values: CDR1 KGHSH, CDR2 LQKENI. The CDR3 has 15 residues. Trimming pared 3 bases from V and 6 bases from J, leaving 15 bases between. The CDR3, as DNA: TGTGCCAGCTCACCCTCGGACTACTCGGGAAACATTCAGTACTTC. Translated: CASSPSDYSGNIQYF.